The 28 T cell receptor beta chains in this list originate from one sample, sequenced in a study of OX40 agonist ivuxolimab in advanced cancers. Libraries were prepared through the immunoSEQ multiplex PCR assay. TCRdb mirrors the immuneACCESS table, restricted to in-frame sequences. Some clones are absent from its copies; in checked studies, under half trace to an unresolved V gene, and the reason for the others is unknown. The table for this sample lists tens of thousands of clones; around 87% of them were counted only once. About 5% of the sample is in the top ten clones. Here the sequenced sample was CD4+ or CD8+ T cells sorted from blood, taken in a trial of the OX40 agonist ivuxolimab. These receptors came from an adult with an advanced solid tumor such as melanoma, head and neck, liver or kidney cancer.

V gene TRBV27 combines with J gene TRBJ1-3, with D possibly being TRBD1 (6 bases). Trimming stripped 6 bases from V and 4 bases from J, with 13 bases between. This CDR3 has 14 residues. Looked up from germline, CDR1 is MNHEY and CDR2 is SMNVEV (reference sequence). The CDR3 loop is CASRGAGLGNTIYF. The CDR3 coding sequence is TGTGCCAGCAGGGGGGCCGGCCTAGGAAACACCATATATTTT.

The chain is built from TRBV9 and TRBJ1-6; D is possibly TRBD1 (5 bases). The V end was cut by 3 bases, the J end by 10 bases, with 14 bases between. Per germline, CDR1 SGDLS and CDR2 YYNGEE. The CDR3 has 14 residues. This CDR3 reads CASSGQGSGSPLHF. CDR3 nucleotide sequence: TGTGCCAGCAGCGGTCAGGGTTCGGGCTCACCCCTCCACTTT.

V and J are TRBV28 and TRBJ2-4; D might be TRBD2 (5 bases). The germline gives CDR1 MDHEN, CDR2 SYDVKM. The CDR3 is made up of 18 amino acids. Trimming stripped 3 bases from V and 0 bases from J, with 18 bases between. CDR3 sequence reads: CASSFSLLRTVAKNIQYF. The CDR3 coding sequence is TGTGCCAGCAGTTTCTCGCTACTTAGGACTGTAGCCAAAAACATTCAGTACTTC.

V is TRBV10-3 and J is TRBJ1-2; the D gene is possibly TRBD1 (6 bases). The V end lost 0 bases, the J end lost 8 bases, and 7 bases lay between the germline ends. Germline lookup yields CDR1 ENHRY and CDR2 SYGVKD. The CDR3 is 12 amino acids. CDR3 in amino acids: CAISESGGGYTF. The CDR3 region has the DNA TGTGCCATCAGTGAGTCTGGGGGCGGCTACACCTTC.

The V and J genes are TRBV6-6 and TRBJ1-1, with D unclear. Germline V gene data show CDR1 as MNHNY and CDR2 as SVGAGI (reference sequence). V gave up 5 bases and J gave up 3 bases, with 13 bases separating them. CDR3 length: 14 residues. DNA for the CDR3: TGTGCCAGCAGTGCCCGGGCCCTGGACACTGAAGCTTTCTTT. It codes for CASSARALDTEAFF.

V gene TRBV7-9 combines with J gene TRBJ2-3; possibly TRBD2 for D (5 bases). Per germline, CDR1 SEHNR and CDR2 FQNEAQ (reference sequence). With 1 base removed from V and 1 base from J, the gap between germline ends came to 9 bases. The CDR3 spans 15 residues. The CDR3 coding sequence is TGTGCCAGCAGCTTAGATGGAGGACGCACAGATACGCAGTATTTT. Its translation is CASSLDGGRTDTQYF.

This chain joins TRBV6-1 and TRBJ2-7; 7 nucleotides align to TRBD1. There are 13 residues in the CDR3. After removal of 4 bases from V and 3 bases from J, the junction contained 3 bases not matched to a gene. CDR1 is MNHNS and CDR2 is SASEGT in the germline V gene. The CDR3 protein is CASSVWDSYEQYF. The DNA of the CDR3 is TGTGCCAGCAGTGTGTGGGACAGCTACGAGCAGTACTTC.

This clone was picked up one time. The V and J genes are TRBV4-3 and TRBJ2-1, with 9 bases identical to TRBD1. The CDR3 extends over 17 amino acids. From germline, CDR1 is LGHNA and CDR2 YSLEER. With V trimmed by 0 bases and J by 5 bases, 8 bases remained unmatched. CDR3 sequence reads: CASSQDLRTGVDNEQFF. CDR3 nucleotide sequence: TGCGCCAGCAGCCAAGATCTCAGGACAGGGGTCGACAATGAGCAGTTCTTC.

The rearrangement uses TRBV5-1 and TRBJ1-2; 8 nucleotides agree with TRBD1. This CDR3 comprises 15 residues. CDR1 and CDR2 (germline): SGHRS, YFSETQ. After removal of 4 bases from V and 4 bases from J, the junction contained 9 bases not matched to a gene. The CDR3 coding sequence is TGCGCCAGCAGCCCTGGACAGGGAGGAGGCTATGGCTACACCTTC. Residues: CASSPGQGGGYGYTF.

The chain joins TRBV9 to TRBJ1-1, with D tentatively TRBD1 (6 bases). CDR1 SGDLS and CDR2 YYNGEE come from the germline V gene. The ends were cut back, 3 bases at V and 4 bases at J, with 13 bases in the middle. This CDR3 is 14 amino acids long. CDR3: CASSGQVVSTEAFF. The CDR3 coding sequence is TGTGCCAGCAGCGGACAGGTGGTGAGCACTGAAGCTTTCTTT.

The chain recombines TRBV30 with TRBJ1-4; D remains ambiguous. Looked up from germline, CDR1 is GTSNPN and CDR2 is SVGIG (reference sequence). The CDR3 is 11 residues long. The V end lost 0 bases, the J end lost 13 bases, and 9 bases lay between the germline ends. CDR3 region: CAWSVRRVLFF. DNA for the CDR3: TGTGCCTGGAGTGTACGAAGGGTACTGTTTTTT.

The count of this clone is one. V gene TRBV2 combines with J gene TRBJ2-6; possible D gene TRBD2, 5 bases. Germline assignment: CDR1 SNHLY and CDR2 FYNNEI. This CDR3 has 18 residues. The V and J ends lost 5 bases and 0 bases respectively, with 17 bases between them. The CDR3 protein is CASSSHVGVSSGANVLTF. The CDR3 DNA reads TGTGCCAGCAGTAGCCACGTCGGGGTGAGCTCTGGGGCCAACGTCCTGACTTTC.

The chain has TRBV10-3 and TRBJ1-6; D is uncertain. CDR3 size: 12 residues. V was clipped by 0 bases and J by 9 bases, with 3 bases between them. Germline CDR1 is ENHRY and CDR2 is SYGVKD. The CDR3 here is CAISESISPLHF. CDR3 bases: TGTGCCATCAGTGAGTCGATTTCACCCCTCCACTTT.

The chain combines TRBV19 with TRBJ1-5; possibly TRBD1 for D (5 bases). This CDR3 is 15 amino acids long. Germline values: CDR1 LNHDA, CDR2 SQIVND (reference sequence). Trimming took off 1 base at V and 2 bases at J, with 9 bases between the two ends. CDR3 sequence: CASSIAQQGNQPQHF. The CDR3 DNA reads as TGTGCCAGTAGTATAGCCCAACAGGGCAATCAGCCCCAGCATTTT.

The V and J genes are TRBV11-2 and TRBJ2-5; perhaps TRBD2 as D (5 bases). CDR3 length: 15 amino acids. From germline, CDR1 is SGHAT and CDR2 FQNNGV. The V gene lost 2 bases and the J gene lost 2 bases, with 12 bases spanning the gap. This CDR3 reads CASSLSRVPQETQYF. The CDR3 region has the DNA TGTGCCAGCAGCTTATCGCGGGTGCCTCAAGAGACCCAGTACTTC. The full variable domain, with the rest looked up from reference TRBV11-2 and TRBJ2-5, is EAGVAQSPRYKIIEKRQSVAFWCNPISGHATLYWYQQILGQGPKLLIQFQNNGVVDDSQLPKDRFSAERLKGVDSTLKIQPAKLEDSAVYLCASSLSRVPQETQYFGPGTRLLVL.

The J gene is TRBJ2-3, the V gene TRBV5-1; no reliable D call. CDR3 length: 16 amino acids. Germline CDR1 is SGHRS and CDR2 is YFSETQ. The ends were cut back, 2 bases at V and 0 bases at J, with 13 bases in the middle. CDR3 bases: TGCGCCAGCAGCTTTTGGGAAGCGAGCAGCACAGATACGCAGTATTTT. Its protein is CASSFWEASSTDTQYF.

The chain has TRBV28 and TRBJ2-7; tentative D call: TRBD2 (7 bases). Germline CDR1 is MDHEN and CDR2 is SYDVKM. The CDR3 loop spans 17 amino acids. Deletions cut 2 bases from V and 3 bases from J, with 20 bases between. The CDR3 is CASSLPQGHPGGYEQYF. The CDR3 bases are TGTGCCAGCAGTTTACCACAGGGACATCCGGGGGGCTACGAGCAGTACTTC.

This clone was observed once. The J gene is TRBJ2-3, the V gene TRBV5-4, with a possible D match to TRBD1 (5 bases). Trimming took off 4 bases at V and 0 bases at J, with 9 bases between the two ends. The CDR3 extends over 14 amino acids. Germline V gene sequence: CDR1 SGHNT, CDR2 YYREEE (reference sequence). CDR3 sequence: CASSTAGSTDTQYF. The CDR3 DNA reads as TGTGCCAGCAGCACTGCAGGGAGCACAGATACGCAGTATTTT.

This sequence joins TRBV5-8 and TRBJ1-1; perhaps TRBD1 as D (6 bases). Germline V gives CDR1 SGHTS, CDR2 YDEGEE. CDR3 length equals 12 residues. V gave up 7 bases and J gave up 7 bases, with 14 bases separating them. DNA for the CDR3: TGTGCCAGCGGATACAGGGTGAATGAAGCTTTCTTT. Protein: CASGYRVNEAFF.

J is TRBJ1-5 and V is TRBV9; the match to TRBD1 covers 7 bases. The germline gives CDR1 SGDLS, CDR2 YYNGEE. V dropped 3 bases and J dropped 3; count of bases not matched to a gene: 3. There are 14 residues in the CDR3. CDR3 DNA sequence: TGTGCCAGCAGCGAGACAGGGACCAATCAGCCCCAGCATTTT. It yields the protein CASSETGTNQPQHF.

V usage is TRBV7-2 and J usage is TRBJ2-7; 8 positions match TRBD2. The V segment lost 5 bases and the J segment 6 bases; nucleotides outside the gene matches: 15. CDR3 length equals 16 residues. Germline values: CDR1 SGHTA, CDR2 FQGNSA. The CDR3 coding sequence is TGTGCCAGCAGCCCCCTATCCACCGGGACTAGGAGCGAGCAGTACTTC. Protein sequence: CASSPLSTGTRSEQYF.

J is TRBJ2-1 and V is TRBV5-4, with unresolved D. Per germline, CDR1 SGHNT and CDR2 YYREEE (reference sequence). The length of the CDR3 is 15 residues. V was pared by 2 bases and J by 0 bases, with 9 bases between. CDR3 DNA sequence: TGTGCCAGCAGCTTAGGCGTGAGCTCCTACAATGAGCAGTTCTTC. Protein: CASSLGVSSYNEQFF. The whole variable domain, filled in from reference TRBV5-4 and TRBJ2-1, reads ETGVTQSPTHLIKTRGQQVTLRCSSQSGHNTVSWYQQALGQGPQFIFQYYREEENGRGNFPPRFSGLQFPNYSSELNVNALELDDSALYLCASSLGVSSYNEQFFGPGTRLTVL.

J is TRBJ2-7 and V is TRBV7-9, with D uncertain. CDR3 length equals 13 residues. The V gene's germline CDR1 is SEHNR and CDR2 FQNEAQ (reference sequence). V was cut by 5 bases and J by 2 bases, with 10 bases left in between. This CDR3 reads CASSATIPYEQYF. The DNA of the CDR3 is TGTGCCAGCAGCGCCACTATCCCCTACGAGCAGTACTTC.

Written as DNA, the CDR3 is TGCGCCAGCAGCTTATTCCCAGGAGAAGGGCAGTTCTTC. Residues: CASSLFPGEGQFF. The genes are TRBV5-1 and TRBJ2-1; D is undetermined. CDR1 and CDR2 (germline): SGHRS, YFSETQ. This CDR3 is 13 amino acids long. Trimming removed 2 bases at V and 12 bases at J, with 15 bases between.

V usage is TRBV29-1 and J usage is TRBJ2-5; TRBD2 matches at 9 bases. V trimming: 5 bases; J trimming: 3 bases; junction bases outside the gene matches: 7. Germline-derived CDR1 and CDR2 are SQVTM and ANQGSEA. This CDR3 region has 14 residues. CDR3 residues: CSVLSGSAKETQYF. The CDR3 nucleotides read TGCAGCGTTCTTAGCGGGAGTGCTAAAGAGACCCAGTACTTC.

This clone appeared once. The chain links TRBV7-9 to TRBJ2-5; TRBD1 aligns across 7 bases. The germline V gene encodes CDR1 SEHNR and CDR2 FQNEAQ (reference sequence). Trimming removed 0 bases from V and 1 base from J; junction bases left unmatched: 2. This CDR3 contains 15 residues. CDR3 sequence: CASSLAGTVQETQYF. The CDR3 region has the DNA TGTGCCAGCAGCTTAGCGGGGACAGTCCAAGAGACCCAGTACTTC.

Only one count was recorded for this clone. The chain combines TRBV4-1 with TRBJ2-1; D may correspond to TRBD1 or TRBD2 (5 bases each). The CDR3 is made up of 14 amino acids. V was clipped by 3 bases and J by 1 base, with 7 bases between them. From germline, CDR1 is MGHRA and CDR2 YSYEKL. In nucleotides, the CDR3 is TGCGCCAGCAGCCACGGGGCTTCCTACAATGAGCAGTTCTTC. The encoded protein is CASSHGASYNEQFF.

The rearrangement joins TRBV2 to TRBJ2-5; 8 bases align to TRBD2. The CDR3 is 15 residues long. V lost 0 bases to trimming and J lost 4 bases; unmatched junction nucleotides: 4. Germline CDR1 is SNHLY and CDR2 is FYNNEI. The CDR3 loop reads CASSEAGLAGETQYF. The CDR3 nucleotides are TGTGCCAGCAGTGAAGCAGGGCTAGCGGGAGAGACCCAGTACTTC.